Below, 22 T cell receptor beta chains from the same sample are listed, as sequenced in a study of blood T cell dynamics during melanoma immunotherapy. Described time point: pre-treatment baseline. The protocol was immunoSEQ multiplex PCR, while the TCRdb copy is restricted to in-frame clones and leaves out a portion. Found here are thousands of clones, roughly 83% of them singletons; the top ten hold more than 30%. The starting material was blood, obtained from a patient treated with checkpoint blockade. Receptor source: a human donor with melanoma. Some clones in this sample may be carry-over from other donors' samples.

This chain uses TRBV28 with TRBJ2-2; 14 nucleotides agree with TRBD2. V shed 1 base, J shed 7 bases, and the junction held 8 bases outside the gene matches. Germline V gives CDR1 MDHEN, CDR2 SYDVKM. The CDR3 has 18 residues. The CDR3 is CASSLLGLAGANGGELFF. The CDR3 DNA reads TGTGCCAGCAGTTTATTGGGACTAGCGGGAGCAAATGGCGGGGAGCTGTTTTTT.

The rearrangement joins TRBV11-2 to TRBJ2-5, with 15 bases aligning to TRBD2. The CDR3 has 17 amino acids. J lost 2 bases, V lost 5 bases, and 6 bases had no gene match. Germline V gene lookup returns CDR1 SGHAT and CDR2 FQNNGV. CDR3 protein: CASSPGTSGGPQETQYF. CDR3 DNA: TGTGCCAGCAGCCCCGGGACTAGCGGGGGGCCTCAAGAGACCCAGTACTTC.

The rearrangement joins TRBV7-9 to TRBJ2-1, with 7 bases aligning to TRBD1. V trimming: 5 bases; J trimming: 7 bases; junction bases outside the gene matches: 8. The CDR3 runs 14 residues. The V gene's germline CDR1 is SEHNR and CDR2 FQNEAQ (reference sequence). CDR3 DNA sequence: TGTGCCAGCAGCACGTGGACAGGTCAAAATGAGCAGTTCTTC. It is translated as CASSTWTGQNEQFF.

DNA for the CDR3: TGCGCCAGCAGCCAAAATGGGGACAGCTACAATGAGCAGTTCTTC. Its translation is CASSQNGDSYNEQFF. The chain employs TRBV5-1 and TRBJ2-1; 7 bases fit TRBD1. The CDR3 length is 15 residues. From germline, CDR1 is SGHRS and CDR2 YFSETQ. J lost 3 bases, V lost 4 bases, and 7 bases had no gene match.

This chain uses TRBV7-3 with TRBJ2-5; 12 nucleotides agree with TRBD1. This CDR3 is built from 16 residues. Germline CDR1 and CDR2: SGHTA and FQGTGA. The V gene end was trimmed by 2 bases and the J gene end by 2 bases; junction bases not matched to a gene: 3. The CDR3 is CASSLGTGGGQETQYF. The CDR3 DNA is TGTGCCAGCAGCTTAGGGACAGGGGGCGGACAAGAGACCCAGTACTTC. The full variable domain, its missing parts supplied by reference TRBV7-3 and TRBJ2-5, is GAGVSQTPSNKVTEKGKYVELRCDPISGHTALYWYRQSLGQGPEFLIYFQGTGAADDSGLPNDRFFAVRPEGSVSTLKIQRTERGDSAVYLCASSLGTGGGQETQYFGPGTRLLVL.

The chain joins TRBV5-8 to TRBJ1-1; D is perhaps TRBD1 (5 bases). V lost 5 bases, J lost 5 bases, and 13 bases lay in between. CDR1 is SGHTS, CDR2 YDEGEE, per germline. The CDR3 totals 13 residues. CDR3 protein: CASRGLQGTEAFF. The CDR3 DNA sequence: TGTGCCAGCAGGGGACTCCAGGGAACTGAAGCTTTCTTT.

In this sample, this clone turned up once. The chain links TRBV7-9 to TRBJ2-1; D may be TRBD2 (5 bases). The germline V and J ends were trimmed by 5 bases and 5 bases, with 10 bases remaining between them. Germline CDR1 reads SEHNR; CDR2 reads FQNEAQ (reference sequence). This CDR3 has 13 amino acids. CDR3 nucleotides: TGTGCCAGCAGCCGAGGGAGCGACAATGAGCAGTTCTTC. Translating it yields CASSRGSDNEQFF. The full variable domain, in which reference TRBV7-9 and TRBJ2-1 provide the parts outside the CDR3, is DTGVSQNPRHKITKRGQNVTFRCDPISEHNRLYWYRQTLGQGPEFLTYFQNEAQLEKSRLLSDRFSAERPKGSFSTLEIQRTEQGDSAMYLCASSRGSDNEQFFGPGTRLTVL.

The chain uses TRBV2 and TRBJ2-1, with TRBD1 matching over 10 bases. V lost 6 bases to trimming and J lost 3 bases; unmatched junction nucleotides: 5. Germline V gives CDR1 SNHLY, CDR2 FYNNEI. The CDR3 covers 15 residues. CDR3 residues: CASSPTGGRYNEQFF. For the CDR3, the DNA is TGTGCCAGCAGCCCGACAGGGGGCCGCTACAATGAGCAGTTCTTC.

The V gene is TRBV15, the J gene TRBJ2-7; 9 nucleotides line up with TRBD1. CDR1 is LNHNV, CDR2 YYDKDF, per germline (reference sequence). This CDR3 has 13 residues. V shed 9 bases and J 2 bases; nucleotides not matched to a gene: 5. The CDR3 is CATGTGNTYEQYF. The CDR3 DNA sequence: TGTGCCACGGGGACAGGGAACACCTACGAGCAGTACTTC.

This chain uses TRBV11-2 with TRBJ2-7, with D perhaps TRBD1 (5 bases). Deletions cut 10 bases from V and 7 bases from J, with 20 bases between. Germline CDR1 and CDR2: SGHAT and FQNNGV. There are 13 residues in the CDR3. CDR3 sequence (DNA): TGTGCCACTCAAGGGGTCTGGTCCGAAGAGCAGTACTTC. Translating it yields CATQGVWSEEQYF.

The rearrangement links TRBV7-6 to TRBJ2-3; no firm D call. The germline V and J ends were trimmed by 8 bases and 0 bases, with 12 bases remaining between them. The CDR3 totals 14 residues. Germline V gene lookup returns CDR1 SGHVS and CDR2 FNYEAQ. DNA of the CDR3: TGTGCCAGCCAAGAGGCCTCTAGCACAGATACGCAGTATTTT. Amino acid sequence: CASQEASSTDTQYF.

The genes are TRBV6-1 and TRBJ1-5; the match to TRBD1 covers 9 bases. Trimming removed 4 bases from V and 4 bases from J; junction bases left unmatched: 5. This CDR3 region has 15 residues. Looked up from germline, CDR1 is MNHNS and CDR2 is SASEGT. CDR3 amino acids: CASSALGTGNQPQHF. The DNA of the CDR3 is TGTGCCAGCAGTGCATTGGGGACAGGGAATCAGCCCCAGCATTTT.

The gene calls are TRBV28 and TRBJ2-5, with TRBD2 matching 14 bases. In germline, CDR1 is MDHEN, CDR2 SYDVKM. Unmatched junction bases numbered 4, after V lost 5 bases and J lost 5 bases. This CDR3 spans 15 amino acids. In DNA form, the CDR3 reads TGTGCCAGCAGTAGACTAGCGGGAGGGGGGGAGACCCAGTACTTC. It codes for CASSRLAGGGETQYF.

CDR3 residues: CASSELGTVGSYEQYF. CDR3 nucleotide sequence: TGTGCCAGCAGTGAATTAGGGACGGTTGGCTCCTACGAGCAGTACTTC. The chain uses TRBV25-1 and TRBJ2-7, with D possibly being TRBD1 or TRBD2 (5 bases each). The CDR3 has 16 amino acids. Germline CDR1 and CDR2: MGHDK and SYGVNS. The V end was cut by 1 base, the J end by 0 bases, with 13 bases between.

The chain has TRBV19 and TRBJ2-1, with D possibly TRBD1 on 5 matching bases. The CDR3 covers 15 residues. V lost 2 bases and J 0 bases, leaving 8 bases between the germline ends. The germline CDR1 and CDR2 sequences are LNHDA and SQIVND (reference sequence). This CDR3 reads CASSITGSSYNEQFF. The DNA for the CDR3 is TGTGCCAGTAGTATAACAGGTAGCTCCTACAATGAGCAGTTCTTC.

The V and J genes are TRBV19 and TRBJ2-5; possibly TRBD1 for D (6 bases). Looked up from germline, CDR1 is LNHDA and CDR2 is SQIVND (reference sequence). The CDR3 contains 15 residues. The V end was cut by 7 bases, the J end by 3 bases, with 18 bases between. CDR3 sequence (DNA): TGTGCCAGTAACCGTGGCAGGGGAAGTGAAGAGACCCAGTACTTC. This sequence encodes CASNRGRGSEETQYF. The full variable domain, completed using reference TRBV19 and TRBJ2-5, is DGGITQSPKYLFRKEGQNVTLSCEQNLNHDAMYWYRQDPGQGLRLIYYSQIVNDFQKGDIAEGYSVSREKKESFPLTVTSAQKNPTAFYLCASNRGRGSEETQYFGPGTRLLVL.

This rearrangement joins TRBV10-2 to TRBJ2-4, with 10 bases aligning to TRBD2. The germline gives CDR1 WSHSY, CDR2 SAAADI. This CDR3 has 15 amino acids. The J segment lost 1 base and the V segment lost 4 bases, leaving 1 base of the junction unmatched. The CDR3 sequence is CASSAAGGAKNIQYF. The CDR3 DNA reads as TGCGCCAGCAGTGCAGCGGGAGGGGCCAAAAACATTCAGTACTTC.

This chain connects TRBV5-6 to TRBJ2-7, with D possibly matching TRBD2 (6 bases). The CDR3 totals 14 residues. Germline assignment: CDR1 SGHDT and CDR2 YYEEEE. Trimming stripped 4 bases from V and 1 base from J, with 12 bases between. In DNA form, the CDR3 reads TGTGCCAGCAGCCCGGGACTCTTGTCCTACGAGCAGTACTTC. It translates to CASSPGLLSYEQYF.

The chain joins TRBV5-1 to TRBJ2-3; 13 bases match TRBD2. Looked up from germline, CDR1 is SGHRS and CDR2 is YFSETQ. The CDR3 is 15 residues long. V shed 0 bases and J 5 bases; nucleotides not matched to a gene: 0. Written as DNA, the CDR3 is TGCGCCAGCAGCTTGGGACTAGCGGGAGGAGATACGCAGTATTTT. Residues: CASSLGLAGGDTQYF.

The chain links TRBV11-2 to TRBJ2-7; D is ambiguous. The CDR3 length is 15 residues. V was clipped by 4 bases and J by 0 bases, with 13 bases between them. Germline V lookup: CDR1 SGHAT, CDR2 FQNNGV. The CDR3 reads CASSSPRISSYEQYF. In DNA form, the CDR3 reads TGTGCCAGCAGCTCGCCTCGAATAAGCTCCTACGAGCAGTACTTC.

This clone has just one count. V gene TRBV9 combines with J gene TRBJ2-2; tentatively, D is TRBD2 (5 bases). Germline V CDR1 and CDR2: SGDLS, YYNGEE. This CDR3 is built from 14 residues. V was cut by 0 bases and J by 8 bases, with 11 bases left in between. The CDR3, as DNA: TGTGCCAGCAGCGTAGTGGGAGAGACGGGGGAGCTGTTTTTT. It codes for CASSVVGETGELFF.

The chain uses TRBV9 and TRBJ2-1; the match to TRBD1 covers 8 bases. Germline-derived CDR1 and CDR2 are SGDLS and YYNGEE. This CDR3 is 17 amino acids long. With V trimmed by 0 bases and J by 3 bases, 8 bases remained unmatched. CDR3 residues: CASSVEGQVSIYNEQFF. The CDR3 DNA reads TGTGCCAGCAGCGTAGAGGGACAGGTTTCCATCTACAATGAGCAGTTCTTC.